This T cell receptor beta chain was recovered during a study of graft-versus-host responses after intestinal transplantation. About the research overall: Every transplant recipient was induced with anti-thymocyte globulin, then maintained on tacrolimus and steroids for two to three years.

Here immunoSEQ multiplex PCR was the method, and the copy in TCRdb shows in-frame clones only, minus some. The sample records almost 70,000 clones, about nine tenths being singletons. On this clone itself: Its antigen is not known.

Samples of marrow taken after transplant originated at the posterior iliac crest or some other site. Germline values: CDR1 MNHEY, CDR2 SVGAGI. The CDR3 is 13 amino acids. V gave up 2 bases and J gave up 3 bases, with 8 bases separating them. Study-wide results and caveats: In recipient marrow, GvH clones were found, and some appeared first in ileum or blood. Subjects displaying graft-donor T cell macrochimerism possessed elevated graft-versus-host to host-versus-graft clonal ratios inside allografts.

This sequence joins TRBV6-5 and TRBJ2-7, with TRBD2 as a possible D gene (5 bases). The specimen was bone marrow, collected roughly 780 days after intestinal transplantation. The TCR comes from a human patient who received an intestinal transplant, so some T cells may come from the graft donor. In nucleotides, the CDR3 is TGTGCCAGCAGTTACCGGGGAGACTACGAGCAGTACTTC. This encodes CASSYRGDYEQYF.